This entry concerns a single T cell receptor beta chain. No antigen is known for it. Base-call qualities are not available, and no considerably larger clone is one nucleotide away. These data belong to a study of CD8+CD57+ T cells in acquired aplastic anemia listed by TCRdb under 2018. Broadly, across the study: DNA extracted from sorted CD4+ and CD8+ cells had a mean of approximately 3.5 ug, with a range of about 0.18 to 27.4 ug. Healthy donor samples averaged roughly 9.9 million reads for CD4+ and 11 million to 12 million for CD8+ cells.

There are 13 amino acids in the CDR3, from cysteine to phenylalanine inclusive. Left in the record is the CDR3 DNA by itself, 39 bases read in frame from the first base. Per the germline V gene, SQVTM is the CDR1 and ANQGSEA is the CDR2. V is pared back by 0 bases and J by 0 bases, with 6 bases lying between the germline termini. Study-wide findings and limitations: Patients and healthy controls showed no significant difference in CD8+ Simpson's diversity (P=0.060). Although roughly 29 CD8+ CDR3 sequences were shared by patients and controls, these sequences appeared highly expressed in patients and within the immunodominant clones of patients.

TCR repertoires of sorted CD4+ and CD8+ blood T cells from severe aplastic anemia patients and healthy subjects were deep-sequenced in the study. Ficoll-Paque density gradient centrifugation was used to isolate peripheral blood mononuclear cells. Before DNA was extracted, CD4+ and CD8+ T cells were sorted using either FACS or magnetic beads. Profiling of TCR beta VDJ combinations and CDR3 sequences used genomic DNA as the template. An Illumina HiSeq 2000 was the platform used for TCR repertoire sequencing. In the original analysis: Repertoire assessment relied on Simpson's diversity index, CDR3 size and DJ length profiles, and TRBV/TRBJ rearrangement plots. The most abundant DNA sequence in the deep sequencing data was taken as the immunodominant clone. CDR3 amino acid sequences were checked for sharing between subjects and were compared against published repertoires and the VDJdb database. The public reads were reanalyzed by TCRdb: fastp trimming at Q25, MiXCR alignment, in-frame beta chains only. One record per CDR3 amino acid sequence lists the most common genes and DNA. The V and J calls reflect TCRdb's pipeline rather than the authors' work. The sample contains 400,000 to 450,000 distinct CDR3 sequences, 65% to 80% of them found a single time. The ten largest clones represent more than 3.5% of the sample.

The receptor was derived from a human donor in good health, serving as a control. Sequencing used sorted CD4+, CD8+, or CD8+CD57+ T cells (not recorded which) from PBMCs. The chain is made from TRBV29-1 and TRBJ2-7; no D gene can be assigned with confidence. In nucleotide form, the sequence is TGCAGCGTTGAAGAACGGTCCTCCTACGAGCAGTACTTC. Its amino acids are CSVEERSSYEQYF.